The 18 T cell receptor beta chains below all came from one sample that was sequenced in a study of cytomegalovirus exposure and HLA in healthy donors. Vbeta (60) and Jbeta (13) primers were used in the PCR. Profiling relied on immunoSEQ multiplex PCR, and the TCRdb table lists in-frame clones only, not all of them. The sample has about 180,000 clones, roughly 87% seen once; the top ten hold 0.5%. The specimen was PBMCs. The receptors shown here come from a woman aged 45-65 years in good health and CMV-seronegative.

This clone was picked up one time. The chain employs TRBV27 and TRBJ1-2; weak D call: TRBD1 (5 bases). Germline V gives CDR1 MNHEY, CDR2 SMNVEV (reference sequence). CDR3 length: 15 amino acids. Trimming removed 0 bases at V and 7 bases at J, with 15 bases between. CDR3 in amino acids: CASSLSNRGSSGYTF. In DNA form, the CDR3 reads TGTGCCAGCAGTTTATCGAATAGGGGATCAAGTGGCTACACCTTC.

This clone was detected only a few times. The CDR3 DNA is TGCAGTGCCAGGGGGAACACTGAAGCTTTCTTT. Translated: CSARGNTEAFF. The V gene is TRBV20-1, the J gene TRBJ1-1, with a possible D match to TRBD1 (6 bases). CDR1 is DFQATT, CDR2 SNEGSKA, per germline (reference sequence). The CDR3 covers 11 residues. Trimming shortened V by 6 bases and J by 1 base, and 6 bases separated the two germline ends.

V and J are TRBV28 and TRBJ2-7, with a weak D call TRBD1 (6 bases). CDR3 length: 12 residues. Germline loops: CDR1 MDHEN, CDR2 SYDVKM. Trimming took 9 bases from V and 1 from J, leaving 10 bases between them. The CDR3 loop is CASLTGSYEQYF. CDR3 sequence (DNA): TGTGCCAGTTTGACAGGTTCCTACGAGCAGTACTTC.

This clone showed up just once. The chain couples TRBV30 to TRBJ1-2, with D tentatively TRBD1 (5 bases). Trimming removed 4 bases from V and 5 bases from J, with 23 bases in between. The CDR3 consists of 16 residues. Germline V gene data show CDR1 as GTSNPN and CDR2 as SVGIG (reference sequence). CDR3 residues: CAWTPFLKDREYGYTF. The CDR3 DNA reads TGTGCCTGGACCCCCTTTTTGAAAGACAGAGAATATGGCTACACCTTC.

The chain joins TRBV5-4 to TRBJ1-1; 8 bases align to TRBD1. The V gene end was trimmed by 0 bases and the J gene end by 2 bases; junction bases not matched to a gene: 3. The CDR3 runs to 15 residues. Looked up from germline, CDR1 is SGHNT and CDR2 is YYREEE (reference sequence). Here the CDR3 DNA reads TGTGCCAGCAGCTTGGGACAGGGGATTAACACTGAAGCTTTCTTT. Translating gives CASSLGQGINTEAFF.

This clone showed up just a few times. The chain couples TRBV7-3 to TRBJ2-1; D remains unclear. The germline V and J ends were trimmed by 2 bases and 9 bases, with 8 bases remaining between them. Per germline, CDR1 SGHTA and CDR2 FQGTGA. The CDR3 has 12 amino acids. CDR3 coding DNA: TGTGCCAGCAGCTTAGGAAGGAGTGAGCAGTTCTTC. Translated: CASSLGRSEQFF.

The chain joins TRBV7-3 to TRBJ2-7; 8 bases are shared with TRBD1. The CDR3 is 15 amino acids. The germline V gene has CDR1 SGHTA and CDR2 FQGTGA. Trimming took 0 bases from V and 6 from J; bases not matched to a gene: 7. The CDR3 nucleotides read TGTGCCAGCAGCTTAACCCCCGCAGGGGGCGCCGAGCAGTACTTC. Translation gives CASSLTPAGGAEQYF.

The chain employs TRBV28 and TRBJ1-1; TRBD1 is a possible D gene (5 bases). The V end was cut by 6 bases, the J end by 6 bases, with 14 bases between. The CDR3 is 13 residues long. Germline loops: CDR1 MDHEN, CDR2 SYDVKM. The CDR3 loop reads CASRVGGSSEAFF. The CDR3 DNA sequence: TGTGCCAGCAGAGTCGGGGGATCTTCTGAAGCTTTCTTT.

This chain links TRBV27 with TRBJ1-4; D call uncertain. Trimming pared 5 bases from V and 1 base from J, leaving 17 bases between. CDR1 and CDR2 (germline): MNHEY, SMNVEV (reference sequence). The CDR3 runs 17 residues. In DNA form, the CDR3 reads TGTGCCAGCAGTCGTCTTTCGGTGGGCCTAACTAATGAAAAACTGTTTTTT. It translates to CASSRLSVGLTNEKLFF.

V usage is TRBV7-9 and J usage is TRBJ1-1; possibly TRBD1 for D (6 bases). CDR3 length: 14 amino acids. Germline CDR1 is SEHNR and CDR2 is FQNEAQ (reference sequence). V dropped 2 bases and J dropped 5 bases, with 12 bases sitting between them. The DNA for the CDR3 is TGTGCCAGCAGCTTACATTACAGGGAAACTGAAGCTTTCTTT. The encoded protein is CASSLHYRETEAFF.

In DNA form, the CDR3 reads TGTGCCAGCAGCGTAATCGGGAACCCATACAATGAGCAGTTCTTC. This codes for CASSVIGNPYNEQFF. The V call is TRBV9, the J call TRBJ2-1, with D possibly TRBD2 on 5 matching bases. Germline assignment: CDR1 SGDLS and CDR2 YYNGEE. The CDR3 is made up of 15 amino acids. V was pared by 1 base and J by 4 bases, with 12 bases between.

The chain combines TRBV5-1 with TRBJ2-1, with a possible D match to TRBD2 (5 bases). V was clipped by 0 bases and J by 6 bases, with 13 bases between them. Germline values: CDR1 SGHRS, CDR2 YFSETQ. There are 15 residues in the CDR3. CDR3 region: CASSLDRRVANEQFF. In DNA, the CDR3 is TGCGCCAGCAGCTTGGATCGGCGGGTAGCCAATGAGCAGTTCTTC.

The table lists this clone with a count of one. The V gene is TRBV2, the J gene TRBJ1-1, with 8 nucleotides matching TRBD1. Germline V gene data show CDR1 as SNHLY and CDR2 as FYNNEI. The CDR3 is made up of 15 amino acids. J was trimmed by 5 bases and V by 4 bases; bases with no gene match: 9. This CDR3 reads CASSGTGGEDTEAFF. CDR3 coding DNA: TGTGCCAGCAGTGGAACAGGGGGTGAAGATACTGAAGCTTTCTTT. Variable domain in full (rest from reference TRBV2 and TRBJ1-1): EPEVTQTPSHQVTQMGQEVILRCVPISNHLYFYWYRQILGQKVEFLVSFYNNEISEKSEIFDDQFSVERPDGSNFTLKIRSTKLEDSAMYFCASSGTGGEDTEAFFGQGTRLTVV.

The J gene is TRBJ1-1, the V gene TRBV7-6; D might be TRBD1 (6 bases). CDR1 is SGHVS, CDR2 FNYEAQ, per germline. V was cut by 1 base and J by 0 bases, with 15 bases left in between. This CDR3 spans 17 amino acids. The CDR3, as DNA: TGTGCCAGCAGCTTAGTTGGACAGAGCCCGATGAACACTGAAGCTTTCTTT. The encoded protein is CASSLVGQSPMNTEAFF.

This chain joins TRBV7-9 and TRBJ2-7, with D perhaps TRBD1 (5 bases). CDR3 length: 17 residues. V lost 8 bases to trimming and J lost 1 base, with 24 bases between them. Per germline, CDR1 SEHNR and CDR2 FQNEAQ (reference sequence). The CDR3 sequence: CASCCPGWGSSSYEQYF. The CDR3 DNA reads as TGTGCCAGCTGCTGTCCAGGGTGGGGTAGCAGTTCCTACGAGCAGTACTTC.

This chain links TRBV7-3 with TRBJ2-7, with TRBD2 identical over 15 bases. Germline-derived CDR1 and CDR2 are SGHTA and FQGTGA. CDR3 size: 17 residues. V shed 5 bases, J shed 7 bases, and the junction held 12 bases outside the gene matches. DNA of the CDR3: TGTGCCAGCAGCCTAAACCCGGGACTAGCGGGAGGAGGAGAGCAGTACTTC. Its protein is CASSLNPGLAGGGEQYF.

The chain links TRBV5-4 to TRBJ1-2; unclear D gene. The V gene's germline CDR1 is SGHNT and CDR2 YYREEE (reference sequence). The CDR3 runs to 14 residues. Trimming removed 0 bases at V and 7 bases at J, with 13 bases between. DNA of the CDR3: TGTGCCAGCAGCTTGGCCGGGAATCGTGTTGGCTACACCTTC. Its translation is CASSLAGNRVGYTF.

This clone showed up just a few times. The rearrangement uses TRBV10-2 and TRBJ1-5, with 7 bases identical to TRBD1. Germline lookup yields CDR1 WSHSY and CDR2 SAAADI. This CDR3 has 14 residues. The V segment lost 10 bases and the J segment 3 bases; nucleotides outside the gene matches: 9. The CDR3 DNA is TGCGCCACTGCCGACAGGGCCGACAATCAGCCCCAGCATTTT. Protein product: CATADRADNQPQHF.